The 8 T cell receptor beta chains presented below share a single source sample, sequenced in a study of regulatory T cells in long-lasting Graves disease. Construction of the TCR beta libraries employed iRepertoire HTBI primers in conjunction with Arm-PCR of CDR3 regions. TCRdb ran MiXCR on the multiplex PCR reads and lists one entry per CDR3 protein. The sample comprises a few hundred thousand distinct CDR3 sequences, approximately 13% of which are singletons, and 10% rests with the top ten. Time point specified: newly diagnosed GD, antithyroid drugs for less than 3 months. Generation of the TCR library employed RNA extracted from PBMCs. These data also featured in a second study, about T cells in Graves' hyperthyroidism and ophthalmopathy.

The material was peripheral blood mononuclear cells (PBMCs), obtained at new diagnosis, from a patient treated with antithyroid drugs. All receptors derive from a man in his thirties or forties with Graves disease.

V usage is TRBV30 and J usage is TRBJ1-5; no clear D. Germline assignment: CDR1 GTSNPN and CDR2 SVGIG (reference sequence). V dropped 4 bases and J dropped 2 bases, with 9 bases sitting between them. There are 13 residues in the CDR3. As DNA, the CDR3 is TGTGCCTGGACTGGCGGGGGCAATCAGCCCCAGCATTTT. Protein sequence: CAWTGGGNQPQHF.

This clonotype was detected many times. This rearrangement joins TRBV12-3 or TRBV12-4 to TRBJ2-7; 7 bases agree with TRBD2. V lost 8 bases, J lost 1 base, and 8 bases stayed unmatched. The CDR3 covers 14 residues. DNA for the CDR3: TGTGCCAGCGGGCTTTCAGCGGGGTCCTACGAGCAGTACTTC. It codes for CASGLSAGSYEQYF.

Points on this clonotype: The junction shows a germline mismatch at one end, possibly a read error. The gene calls are TRBV2 and TRBJ2-1, with TRBD2 matching 8 bases. The CDR3 extends over 15 amino acids. Germline-derived CDR1 and CDR2 are SNHLY and FYNNEI. Written as DNA, the CDR3 is TGTACCAGCAGCCATCCGCCGGGGGGGAACAATGAGCAGTTCTTC. Protein sequence: CTSSHPPGGNNEQFF.

The sample holds many counts of this clonotype. The rearrangement joins TRBV2 to TRBJ2-1, with 9 bases aligning to TRBD2. V shed 8 bases and J 5 bases; nucleotides not matched to a gene: 4. The CDR3 is 13 residues long. CDR1 and CDR2 (germline): SNHLY, FYNNEI. As DNA, the CDR3 is TGTGCCAGCCAGCGGGAGGACCACAATGAGCAGTTCTTC. Translation: CASQREDHNEQFF.

This clonotype was found once. One junction end disagrees with the germline gene, perhaps due to a read error. The chain combines TRBV5-1 with TRBJ2-5, with TRBD1 identical over 7 bases. Germline CDR1 reads SGHRS; CDR2 reads YFSETQ. The CDR3 consists of 14 residues. The chain's CDR3 is CASSPGTAQGTQYF. The CDR3 coding sequence is TGCGCCAGCAGCCCAGGGACAGCCCAAGGGACCCAGTACTTC.

This clonotype was found a few times. The chain uses TRBV6-1 and TRBJ2-6; D unresolved. The CDR3 consists of 15 residues. With 3 bases removed from V and 1 base from J, the gap between germline ends came to 7 bases. Germline CDR1 is MNHNS and CDR2 is SASEGT. CDR3 sequence: CASSDVGSGANVLTF. CDR3 sequence (DNA): TGTGCCAGCAGTGATGTAGGGTCTGGGGCCAACGTCCTGACTTTC.

Many counts were recorded for this clonotype. The rearrangement joins TRBV12-3 or TRBV12-4 to TRBJ2-4; D is unresolved. Trimming pared 7 bases from V and 0 bases from J, leaving 13 bases between. The CDR3 is made up of 15 amino acids. The CDR3 DNA reads TGTGCCAGCACTTCCAGTAAATTAGCCAAAAACATTCAGTACTTC. Its protein product is CASTSSKLAKNIQYF.

This clonotype was detected ten times or more. J is TRBJ2-5 and V is TRBV29-1, with 11 bases fitting TRBD2. V lost 5 bases, J lost 4 bases, and 3 bases stayed unmatched. The CDR3 totals 13 residues. Germline values: CDR1 SQVTM, CDR2 ANQGSEA. The CDR3 sequence: CSVRSGRGETQYF. The DNA of the CDR3 is TGCAGCGTTCGTAGCGGGAGGGGAGAGACCCAGTACTTC.